Below are 9 T cell receptor beta chains sequenced from a single sample in a study of tumor and adjacent non-tumor tissue in lung cancer. Three rounds of nested PCR, following a modified ARM-PCR protocol, produced the TCRbeta library. TCRdb recomputed calls from the multiplex PCR reads with MiXCR, one row per CDR3 protein. The table includes fewer than 120,000 distinct CDR3 sequences, under 90% detected once. The template was RNA from unsorted bulk tissue. Sequenced sample: lung tumor tissue. These TCRs come from a man between 65 and 80 years old with non-small cell lung cancer.

On this clonotype itself: At one end the junction does not follow the germline gene, possibly because of a read error. The rearrangement joins TRBV11-2 to TRBJ1-1; no firm D call. The CDR3 is 14 amino acids. Germline V gives CDR1 SGHAT, CDR2 FQNNGV. DNA of the CDR3: TGTGGCAGCAGTGTCAAGTGGGGTGGCACTGAAGCCTTCTTT. It encodes CGSSVKWGGTEAFF. Based on the CDR3 plus reference TRBV11-2 and TRBJ1-1, the full variable domain is EAGVAQSPRYKIIEKRQSVAFWCNPISGHATLYWYQQILGQGPKLLIQFQNNGVVDDSQLPKDRFSAERLKGVDSTLKIQPAKLEDSAVYLCGSSVKWGGTEAFFGQGTRLTVV.

This clonotype was recorded many times. V and J are TRBV28 and TRBJ2-1; D is uncertain. V shed 8 bases and J shed 0 bases, with 8 bases lying between them. Germline CDR1 is MDHEN and CDR2 is SYDVKM. This CDR3 is built from 13 residues. In nucleotides, the CDR3 is TGTGCCAGCCAACCAGTCTCCTACAATGAGCAGTTCTTC. The encoded protein is CASQPVSYNEQFF.

This clonotype was seen just once. One end of the junction varies from germline; a read error may be responsible. This sequence joins TRBV29-1 and TRBJ2-6; TRBD1 might be the D (5 bases). Germline V gives CDR1 SQVTM, CDR2 ANQGSEA. This CDR3 region has 12 residues. The CDR3 nucleotides are TGCAGCGCCCGCTCTGGGGCCTACGTCCTGACTTTC. It translates to CSARSGAYVLTF. The entire variable domain, with the rest obtained from reference TRBV29-1 and TRBJ2-6, is as follows: SAVISQKPSRDICQRGTSLTIQCQVDSQVTMMFWYRQQPGQSLTLIATANQGSEATYESGFVIDKFPISRPNLTFSTLTVSNMSPEDSSIYLCSARSGAYVLTFGAGSRLTVL.

J is TRBJ2-7 and V is TRBV20-1, with D maybe TRBD2 (6 bases). CDR1 and CDR2 from the germline V gene are DFQATT and SNEGSKA (reference sequence). The CDR3 length is 11 residues. Trimming pared 6 bases from V and 13 bases from J, leaving 19 bases between. Written as DNA, the CDR3 is TGCAGTGCGAGCGGGTCTTACGCGCAATACTTC. This encodes CSASGSYAQYF.

CDR3 DNA: TGTGCCAGCAGTGAAGACGTGGTACTCTTTGGCAACATTGAGCAGTTCTTC. This gives the protein CASSEDVVLFGNIEQFF. The chain combines TRBV6-1 with TRBJ2-1; D ambiguous. The germline V gene encodes CDR1 MNHNS and CDR2 SASEGT. The CDR3 has 17 residues. V was shortened by 1 base and J by 9 bases, with 22 bases between the two germline ends.

This chain uses TRBV6-6 with TRBJ1-5; 9 bases are shared with TRBD1. Germline V gene sequence: CDR1 MNHNY, CDR2 SVGAGI (reference sequence). After removal of 5 bases from V and 9 bases from J, the junction contained 23 bases not matched to a gene. The CDR3 extends over 19 amino acids. CDR3 region: CASSTPKQQTGGSTRPQHF. The CDR3 DNA reads TGTGCCAGCAGTACACCTAAGCAGCAGACAGGGGGGAGCACTCGGCCCCAGCATTTT.

The chain is built from TRBV9 and TRBJ2-2, with 8 bases aligning to TRBD1. This CDR3 contains 15 residues. The germline CDR1 and CDR2 sequences are SGDLS and YYNGEE. V lost 1 base to trimming and J lost 5 bases; unmatched junction nucleotides: 4. The CDR3 sequence is CASSVQGAGTGELFF. CDR3 nucleotide sequence: TGTGCCAGCAGCGTACAGGGGGCTGGAACCGGGGAGCTGTTTTTT.

As concerns this clonotype: A junction end diverges from the germline sequence, so it may reflect a read error. The gene calls are TRBV29-1 and TRBJ2-7, with 7 positions matching TRBD1. This CDR3 comprises 12 residues. CDR1 is SQVTM and CDR2 is ANQGSEA in the germline V gene. The CDR3 loop is CSGLIGGNEEYF. The CDR3 DNA follows: TGCAGCGGTCTTATAGGGGGCAACGAGGAGTACTTC.

The V gene is TRBV28, the J gene TRBJ2-3; maybe TRBD1 (6 bases). The CDR3 covers 16 residues. V lost 3 bases and J lost 3, with 16 bases in between. Looked up from germline, CDR1 is MDHEN and CDR2 is SYDVKM. CDR3 sequence reads: CASSFFQAGETDTQYF. CDR3 DNA sequence: TGTGCCAGCAGTTTTTTTCAAGCAGGGGAAACAGATACGCAGTATTTT.